Listed below are T cell receptor beta chains from one sample, sequenced in a study of immune evolution from preneoplasia to lung adenocarcinoma. The repertoire was sequenced with immunoSEQ multiplex PCR; TCRdb's copy has only in-frame clones and lacks some. Of approximately 10,000 clones in the sample, 70% to 90% are singletons; the top ten hold 2.9%. What was sequenced was FFPE invasive lung adenocarcinoma tissue. The receptors were sampled from a person in their 70s with invasive lung adenocarcinoma. Some clones in this sample may be carry-over from other donors' samples. Both conserved end residues are part of each CDR3. A D gene is named only where the DNA matches it firmly. Clone size is shown for a subset of rows, as once, few, many or a class of expanded clone.

>TRBV15|NA|TRBJ1-2|NA
CATSREGGGDGYTF
TGTGCCACCAGCAGAGAGGGGGGCGGGGATGGCTACACCTTC
>TRBV19|NA|TRBJ1-1|NA
CASSLRQQKSNTEAFF
TGTGCCAGTAGTCTACGCCAACAAAAATCGAACACTGAAGCTTTCTTT
>TRBV19|NA|TRBJ1-1|NA
CASTRRQRNTEAFF
TGTGCCAGTACCCGCCGGCAGAGGAACACTGAAGCTTTCTTT
>TRBV19|NA|TRBJ1-5|NA
CASSSEGVGNNQPQHF
TGTGCCAGTAGTTCAGAGGGCGTGGGCAACAATCAGCCCCAGCATTTT
>TRBV11-2|NA|TRBJ2-2|NA
CASSLGFSTGELFF
TGTGCCAGCAGCCTAGGGTTCTCCACCGGGGAGCTGTTTTTT
>TRBV6-5|NA|TRBJ2-3|NA
CASTERGGGTDTQYF
TGTGCCAGCACCGAAAGGGGTGGGGGCACAGATACGCAGTATTTT
>TRBV28|NA|TRBJ1-1|NA
CASSAPTVNTEAFF
TGTGCCAGCAGTGCGCCGACAGTGAACACTGAAGCTTTCTTT
>TRBV28|NA|TRBJ2-3|NA
CASSAVLETDTQYF
TGTGCCAGCTCCGCCGTACTAGAAACAGATACGCAGTATTTT
>TRBV6-5|NA|TRBJ1-6|NA
CASSYTGDSNSPLHF
TGTGCCAGCAGTTACACTGGGGACTCAAATTCACCCCTCCACTTT
>TRBV18|NA|TRBJ2-7|NA
CASSPSGTGTYEQYF
TGTGCCAGCTCACCAAGTGGGACGGGCACCTACGAGCAGTACTTC
>TRBV28|TRBD1|TRBJ1-1|NA
CASSPPDRGASF
TGTGCCAGCAGTCCGCCGGACAGGGGAGCTTCCTTT
>TRBV5-6|TRBD2|TRBJ2-5|once
CASSLWSSGPQETQYF
TGTGCCAGCAGCTTGTGGTCTAGCGGTCCTCAAGAGACCCAGTACTTC
>TRBV11-2|NA|TRBJ2-1|NA
CASSAYRVSSYNEQFF
TGTGCCAGCAGCGCCTACAGGGTTAGCTCCTACAATGAGCAGTTCTTC
>TRBV9|NA|TRBJ1-4|NA
CASSPDPGAREKLFF
TGTGCCAGCAGCCCAGATCCCGGGGCTCGGGAAAAACTGTTTTTT
>TRBV4-1|NA|TRBJ1-2|NA
CASSQDQAGAYGYTF
TGCGCCAGCAGCCAAGATCAGGCGGGGGCGTATGGCTACACCTTC
>TRBV5-1|TRBD2|TRBJ2-5|NA
CASSLAGGPETQYF
TGCGCCAGCAGCCTAGCGGGGGGGCCTGAGACCCAGTACTTC
>TRBV28|NA|TRBJ1-1|NA
CASSFFGVANTEAFF
TGTGCCAGCAGTTTTTTCGGGGTCGCGAACACTGAAGCTTTCTTT
>TRBV9|NA|TRBJ2-1|NA
CASSVLQGMDEQFF
TGTGCCAGCAGCGTACTTCAGGGGATGGATGAGCAGTTCTTC
>TRBV28|TRBD1|TRBJ2-5|NA
CASRMGQGAGETQYF
TGTGCCAGCAGGATGGGACAGGGGGCGGGGGAGACCCAGTACTTC
>TRBV27|TRBD2|TRBJ2-7|few
CASSLGGGLAGSYEQYF
TGTGCCAGCAGTCTAGGGGGAGGACTAGCGGGATCCTACGAGCAGTACTTC
>TRBV11-2|NA|TRBJ1-5|NA
CASSLGQPQHF
TGTGCCAGCAGCTTAGGCCAGCCCCAGCATTTT
>TRBV19|NA|TRBJ2-1|NA
CASSIREFSYNEQFF
TGTGCCAGTAGTATACGGGAATTTTCCTACAATGAGCAGTTCTTC
>TRBV9|NA|TRBJ2-1|NA
CGSSVGGEISYNEQFF
TGTGGCAGCAGCGTAGGAGGGGAGATATCCTACAATGAGCAGTTCTTC
>TRBV10-2|NA|TRBJ1-1|NA
CASIATQSRGRTEAFF
TGCGCCAGCATCGCTACTCAGAGTAGAGGTAGGACTGAAGCTTTCTTT
>TRBV5-1|NA|TRBJ1-4|once
CASSLLGREKLFF
TGCGCCAGCAGCTTGCTGGGACGCGAAAAACTGTTTTTT
>TRBV7-9|NA|TRBJ2-2|NA
CASSLVSPGLNTGELFF
TGTGCCAGCAGCTTAGTCTCTCCAGGGTTGAACACCGGGGAGCTGTTTTTT
>TRBV30|NA|TRBJ1-5|NA
CAWPPGEGGQPQHF
TGTGCCTGGCCCCCGGGGGAGGGCGGTCAGCCCCAGCATTTT
>TRBV5-1|TRBD1|TRBJ2-7|once
CASSIRQGAHEQYF
TGCGCCAGCAGCATCCGACAGGGGGCTCACGAGCAGTACTTC
>TRBV18|NA|TRBJ1-5|few
CASSPRESQPQHF
TGTGCCAGCTCACCACGGGAAAGTCAGCCCCAGCATTTT
>TRBV2|TRBD2|TRBJ2-3|NA
CASAQGGSTDTQYF
TGTGCCAGCGCCCAGGGAGGGAGCACAGATACGCAGTATTTT
>TRBV4-1|NA|TRBJ2-5|NA
CASSQAPEGAETQYF
TGCGCCAGCAGCCAAGCCCCGGAGGGGGCAGAGACCCAGTACTTC
>TRBV4-2|NA|TRBJ2-1|NA
CASSQAKAADYNEQFF
TGTGCCAGCAGCCAAGCGAAAGCGGCAGATTACAATGAGCAGTTCTTC
>TRBV10-3|NA|TRBJ2-2|NA
CAISDAGAISGELFF
TGTGCCATCAGTGATGCGGGGGCGATCTCCGGGGAGCTGTTTTTT
>TRBV6-1|NA|TRBJ1-5|few
CASSEHREYNQPQHF
TGTGCCAGCAGCGAACACCGAGAATACAATCAGCCCCAGCATTTT
>TRBV18|NA|TRBJ2-3|NA
CASSPLVGTDTQYF
TGTGCCAGCTCACCATTAGTAGGCACAGATACGCAGTATTTT
>TRBV5-1|NA|TRBJ1-3|NA
CASSRGGNTIYF
TGCGCCAGCAGTCGGGGCGGAAACACCATATATTTT
>TRBV18|NA|TRBJ1-1|few
CASSYTRGVNTEAFF
TGTGCCAGCTCATACACCAGGGGCGTGAACACTGAAGCTTTCTTT
>TRBV28|NA|TRBJ2-7|NA
CASSLLGAAYEQYF
TGTGCCAGCAGTTTGCTAGGGGCGGCCTACGAGCAGTACTTC
>TRBV27|TRBD1|TRBJ1-2|NA
CASSSGDRGNYGYTF
TGTGCCAGCAGTTCTGGGGACAGGGGAAACTATGGCTACACCTTC
>TRBV6-5|NA|TRBJ1-2|NA
CASSYRTVARLDGYTF
TGTGCCAGCAGTTACAGGACAGTGGCTCGATTGGATGGCTACACCTTC
>TRBV6-6|TRBD2|TRBJ2-3|NA
CASSRGTSGLADTQYF
TGTGCCAGCAGCCGAGGGACTAGCGGTCTTGCTGATACGCAGTATTTT
>TRBV7-2|NA|TRBJ1-5|NA
CASSFWLDQPQHF
TGTGCCAGCAGCTTCTGGCTCGATCAGCCCCAGCATTTT
>TRBV7-9|NA|TRBJ2-5|few
CASSLEIETQYF
TGTGCCAGCAGCTTAGAAATTGAGACCCAGTACTTC
>TRBV6-4|NA|TRBJ1-4|once
CASVTDQGEEKLFF
TGTGCCAGCGTCACAGATCAAGGGGAAGAAAAACTGTTTTTT